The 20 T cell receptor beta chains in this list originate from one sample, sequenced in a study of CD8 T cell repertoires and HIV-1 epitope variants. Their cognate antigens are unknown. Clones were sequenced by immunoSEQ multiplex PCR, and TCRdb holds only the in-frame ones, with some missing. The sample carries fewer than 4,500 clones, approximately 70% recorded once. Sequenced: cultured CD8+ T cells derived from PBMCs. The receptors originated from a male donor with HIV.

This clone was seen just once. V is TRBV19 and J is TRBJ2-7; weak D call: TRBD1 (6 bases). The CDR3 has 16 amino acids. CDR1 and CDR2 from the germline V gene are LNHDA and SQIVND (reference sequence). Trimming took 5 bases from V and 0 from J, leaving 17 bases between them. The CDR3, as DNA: TGTGCCAGTAGTCCCGACACCTGGGACAACTCCTACGAGCAGTACTTC. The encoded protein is CASSPDTWDNSYEQYF.

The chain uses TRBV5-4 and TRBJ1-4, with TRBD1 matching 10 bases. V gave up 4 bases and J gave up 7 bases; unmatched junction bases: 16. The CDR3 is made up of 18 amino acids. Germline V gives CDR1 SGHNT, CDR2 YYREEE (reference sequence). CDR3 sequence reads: CASSATSGQGIPGEKLFF. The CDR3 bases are TGTGCCAGCAGCGCGACATCGGGACAGGGGATTCCGGGTGAAAAACTGTTTTTT.

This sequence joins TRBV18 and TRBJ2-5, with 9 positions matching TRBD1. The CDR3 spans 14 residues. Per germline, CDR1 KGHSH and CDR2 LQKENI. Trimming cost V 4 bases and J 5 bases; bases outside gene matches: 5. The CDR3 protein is CASSLQGALETQYF. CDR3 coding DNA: TGTGCCAGCTCACTACAGGGGGCCCTGGAGACCCAGTACTTC.

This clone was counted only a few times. The CDR3 spells CSVGGGIDRSNQPQHF. In DNA, the CDR3 is TGCAGCGTTGGGGGGGGGATCGACAGGAGCAATCAGCCCCAGCATTTT. V gene TRBV29-1 combines with J gene TRBJ1-5, with D perhaps matching TRBD1 (6 bases). Trimming removed 4 bases at V and 1 base at J, with 17 bases between. The V gene's germline CDR1 is SQVTM and CDR2 ANQGSEA. There are 16 residues in the CDR3. The full variable domain, with the rest looked up from reference TRBV29-1 and TRBJ1-5, is SAVISQKPSRDICQRGTSLTIQCQVDSQVTMMFWYRQQPGQSLTLIATANQGSEATYESGFVIDKFPISRPNLTFSTLTVSNMSPEDSSIYLCSVGGGIDRSNQPQHFGDGTRLSIL.

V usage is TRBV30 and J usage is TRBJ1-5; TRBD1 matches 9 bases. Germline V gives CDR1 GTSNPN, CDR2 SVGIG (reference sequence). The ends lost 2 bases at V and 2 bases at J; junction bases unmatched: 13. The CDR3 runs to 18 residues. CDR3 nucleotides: TGTGCCTGGAGTCCCGTCCCGGGACAGGGTCTGGGCAATCAGCCCCAGCATTTT. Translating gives CAWSPVPGQGLGNQPQHF.

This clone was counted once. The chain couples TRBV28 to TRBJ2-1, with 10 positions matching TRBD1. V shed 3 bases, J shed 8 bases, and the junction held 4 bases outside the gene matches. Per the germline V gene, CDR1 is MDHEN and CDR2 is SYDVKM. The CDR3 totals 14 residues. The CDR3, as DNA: TGTGCCAGCAGTTTGGGACAGGGGTTGGATGAGCAGTTCTTC. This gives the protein CASSLGQGLDEQFF.

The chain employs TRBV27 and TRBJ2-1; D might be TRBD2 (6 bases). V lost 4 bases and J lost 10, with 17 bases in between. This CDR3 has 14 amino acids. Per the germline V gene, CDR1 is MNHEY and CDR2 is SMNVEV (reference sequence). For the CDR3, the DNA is TGTGCCAGCAGTTACTCAGGAGGGGAGTACGAGCAGTTCTTC. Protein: CASSYSGGEYEQFF.

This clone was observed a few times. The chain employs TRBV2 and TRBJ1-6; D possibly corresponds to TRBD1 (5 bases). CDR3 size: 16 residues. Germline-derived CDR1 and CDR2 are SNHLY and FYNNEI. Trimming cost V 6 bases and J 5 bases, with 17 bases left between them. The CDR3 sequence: CASSPQRQGHNSPLHF. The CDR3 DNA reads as TGTGCCAGCAGCCCCCAAAGGCAGGGCCATAATTCACCCCTCCACTTT.

CDR3 sequence: CASSPISPGINTEAFF. The CDR3 region has the DNA TGTGCCAGCAGCCCCATATCTCCGGGCATCAACACTGAAGCTTTCTTT. This chain links TRBV28 with TRBJ1-1, with D unresolved. The CDR3 covers 16 residues. Trimming shortened V by 6 bases and J by 2 bases, and 19 bases separated the two germline ends. CDR1 is MDHEN and CDR2 is SYDVKM in the germline V gene.

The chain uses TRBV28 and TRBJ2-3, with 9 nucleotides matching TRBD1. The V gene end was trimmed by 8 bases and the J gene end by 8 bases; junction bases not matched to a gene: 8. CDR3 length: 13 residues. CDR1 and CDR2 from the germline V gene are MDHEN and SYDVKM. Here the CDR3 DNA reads TGTGCCAGCCGACAGGGGGGGAAGGGTACGCAGTATTTT. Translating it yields CASRQGGKGTQYF. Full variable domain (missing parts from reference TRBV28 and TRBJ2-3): DVKVTQSSRYLVKRTGEKVFLECVQDMDHENMFWYRQDPGLGLRLIYFSYDVKMKEKGDIPEGYSVSREKKERFSLILESASTNQTSMYLCASRQGGKGTQYFGPGTRLTVL.

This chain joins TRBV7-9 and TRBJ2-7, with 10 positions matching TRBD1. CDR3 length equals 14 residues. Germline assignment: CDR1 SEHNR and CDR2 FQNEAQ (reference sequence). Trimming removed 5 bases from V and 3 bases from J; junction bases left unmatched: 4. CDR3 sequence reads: CASSETGGVYEQYF. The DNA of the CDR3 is TGTGCCAGCAGCGAGACAGGGGGCGTCTACGAGCAGTACTTC.

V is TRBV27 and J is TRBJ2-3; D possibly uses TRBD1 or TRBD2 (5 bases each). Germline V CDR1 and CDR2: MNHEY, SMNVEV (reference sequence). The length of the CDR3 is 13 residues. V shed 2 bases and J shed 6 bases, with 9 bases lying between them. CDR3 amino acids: CASSLGGRDTQYF. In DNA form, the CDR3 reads TGTGCCAGCAGTTTAGGGGGACGGGATACGCAGTATTTT.

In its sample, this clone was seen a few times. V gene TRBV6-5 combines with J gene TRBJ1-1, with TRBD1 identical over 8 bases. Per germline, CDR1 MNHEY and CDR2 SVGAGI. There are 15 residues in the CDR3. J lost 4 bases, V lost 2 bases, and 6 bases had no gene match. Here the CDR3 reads CASSYETGVLTEAFF. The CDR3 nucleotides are TGTGCCAGCAGTTACGAGACAGGGGTCCTCACTGAAGCTTTCTTT.

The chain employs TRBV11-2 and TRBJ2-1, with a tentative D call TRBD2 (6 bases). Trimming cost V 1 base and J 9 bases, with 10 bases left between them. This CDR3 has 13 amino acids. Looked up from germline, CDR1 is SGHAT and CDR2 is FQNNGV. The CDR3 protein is CASSLGLASEQFF. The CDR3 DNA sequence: TGTGCCAGCAGCTTAGGCCTAGCGAGTGAGCAGTTCTTC.

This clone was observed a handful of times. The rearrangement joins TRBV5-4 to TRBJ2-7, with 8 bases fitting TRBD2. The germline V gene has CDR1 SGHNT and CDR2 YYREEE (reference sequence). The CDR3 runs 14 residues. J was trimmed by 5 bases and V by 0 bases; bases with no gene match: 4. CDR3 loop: CASSLGGGNNEQYF. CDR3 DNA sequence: TGTGCCAGCAGCTTGGGCGGGGGGAACAACGAGCAGTACTTC.

CDR3 DNA: TGTGCCAGCAGTTTATGGGGGAGTGGCTACGAGCAGTACTTC. As protein: CASSLWGSGYEQYF. V and J are TRBV27 and TRBJ2-7; D may correspond to TRBD1 or TRBD2 (5 bases each). From germline, CDR1 is MNHEY and CDR2 SMNVEV (reference sequence). Trimming cost V 1 base and J 3 bases, with 10 bases left between them. The CDR3 has 14 amino acids.

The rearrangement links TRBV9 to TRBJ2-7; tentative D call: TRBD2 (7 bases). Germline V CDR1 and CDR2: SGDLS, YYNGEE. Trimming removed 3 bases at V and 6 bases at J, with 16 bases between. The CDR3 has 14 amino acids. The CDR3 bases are TGTGCCAGCAGCGAAGAGGGGGGGCCTGGCGAGCAGTACTTC. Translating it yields CASSEEGGPGEQYF.

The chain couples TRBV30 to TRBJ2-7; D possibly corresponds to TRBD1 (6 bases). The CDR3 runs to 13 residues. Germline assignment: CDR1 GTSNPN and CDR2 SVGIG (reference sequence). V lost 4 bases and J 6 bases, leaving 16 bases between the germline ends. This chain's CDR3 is CAWTYRAAGEQYF. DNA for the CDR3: TGTGCCTGGACCTACAGGGCCGCGGGCGAGCAGTACTTC.

CDR3 sequence reads: CASSQVPVDLDEQYF. Written as DNA, the CDR3 is TGTGCCAGCAGCCAAGTTCCTGTCGACCTGGACGAGCAGTACTTC. The chain carries TRBV14 and TRBJ2-7; the D is unclear. The length of the CDR3 is 15 residues. The germline V gene encodes CDR1 SGHDN and CDR2 FVKESK. V was clipped by 1 base and J by 5 bases, with 15 bases between them.

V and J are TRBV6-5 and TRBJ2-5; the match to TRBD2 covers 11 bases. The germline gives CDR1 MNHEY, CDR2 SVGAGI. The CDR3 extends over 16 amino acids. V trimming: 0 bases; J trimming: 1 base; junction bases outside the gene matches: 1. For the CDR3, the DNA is TGTGCCAGCAGTTACTCCGGGACTAGCGGCCAAGAGACCCAGTACTTC. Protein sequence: CASSYSGTSGQETQYF.